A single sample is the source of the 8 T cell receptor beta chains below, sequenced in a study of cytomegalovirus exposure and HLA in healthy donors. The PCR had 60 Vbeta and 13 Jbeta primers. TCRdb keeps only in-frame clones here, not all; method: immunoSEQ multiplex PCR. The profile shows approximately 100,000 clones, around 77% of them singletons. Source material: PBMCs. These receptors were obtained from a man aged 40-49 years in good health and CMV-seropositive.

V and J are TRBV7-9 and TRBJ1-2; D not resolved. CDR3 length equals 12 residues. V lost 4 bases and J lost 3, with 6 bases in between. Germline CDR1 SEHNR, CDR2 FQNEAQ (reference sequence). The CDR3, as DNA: TGTGCCAGCAGCTGGGAGTACTATGGCTACACCTTC. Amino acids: CASSWEYYGYTF.

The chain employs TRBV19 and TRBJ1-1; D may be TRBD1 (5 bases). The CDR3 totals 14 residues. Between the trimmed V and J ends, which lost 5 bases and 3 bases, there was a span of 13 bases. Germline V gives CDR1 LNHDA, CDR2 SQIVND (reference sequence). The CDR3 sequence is CASSSGGVDTEAFF. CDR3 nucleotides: TGTGCCAGTAGTTCTGGGGGGGTCGACACTGAAGCTTTCTTT.

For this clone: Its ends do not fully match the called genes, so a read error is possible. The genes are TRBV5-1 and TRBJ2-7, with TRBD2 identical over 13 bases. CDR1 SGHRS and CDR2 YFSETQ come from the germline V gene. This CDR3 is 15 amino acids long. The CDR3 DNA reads TGCGCCAGCAGCTCGGACCCCGGACTAGCGGGGGCCGCAAACTTC. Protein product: CASSSDPGLAGAANF.

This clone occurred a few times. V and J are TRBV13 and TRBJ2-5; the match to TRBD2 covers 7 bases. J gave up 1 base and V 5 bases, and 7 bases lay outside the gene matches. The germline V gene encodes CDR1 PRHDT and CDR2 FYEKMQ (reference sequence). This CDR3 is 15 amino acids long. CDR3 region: CASSRGGAPQETQYF. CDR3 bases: TGTGCCAGCAGCCGCGGGGGAGCCCCCCAAGAGACCCAGTACTTC.

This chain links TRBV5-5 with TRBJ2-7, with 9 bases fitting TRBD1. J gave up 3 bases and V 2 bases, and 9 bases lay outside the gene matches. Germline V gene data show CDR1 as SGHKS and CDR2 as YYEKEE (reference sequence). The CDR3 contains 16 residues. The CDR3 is CASSLGRTGEGYEQYF. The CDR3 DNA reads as TGTGCCAGCAGCTTAGGAAGGACAGGGGAAGGCTACGAGCAGTACTTC.

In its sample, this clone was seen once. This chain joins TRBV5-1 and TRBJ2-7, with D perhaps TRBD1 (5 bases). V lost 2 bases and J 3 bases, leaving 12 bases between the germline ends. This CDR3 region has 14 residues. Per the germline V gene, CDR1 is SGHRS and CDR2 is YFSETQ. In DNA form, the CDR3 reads TGCGCCAGCAGCTTTCTTACAGGAGACTACGAGCAGTACTTC. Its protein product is CASSFLTGDYEQYF.

CDR3: CASSISDRTNEKLFF. In DNA form, the CDR3 reads TGTGCCAGTAGTATTTCAGACAGAACTAATGAAAAACTGTTTTTT. The chain has TRBV19 and TRBJ1-4; D possibly corresponds to TRBD1 (5 bases). Per germline, CDR1 LNHDA and CDR2 SQIVND (reference sequence). This CDR3 contains 15 residues. With 3 bases removed from V and 1 base from J, the gap between germline ends came to 9 bases. Filled out from reference TRBV19 and TRBJ1-4, the complete variable domain reads DGGITQSPKYLFRKEGQNVTLSCEQNLNHDAMYWYRQDPGQGLRLIYYSQIVNDFQKGDIAEGYSVSREKKESFPLTVTSAQKNPTAFYLCASSISDRTNEKLFFGSGTQLSVL.

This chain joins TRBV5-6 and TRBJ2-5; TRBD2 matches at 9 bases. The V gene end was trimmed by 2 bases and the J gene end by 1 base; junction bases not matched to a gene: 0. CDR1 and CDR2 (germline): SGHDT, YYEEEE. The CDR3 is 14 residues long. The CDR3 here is CASSLAGGQETQYF. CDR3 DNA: TGTGCCAGCAGCTTAGCGGGGGGCCAAGAGACCCAGTACTTC.